This T cell receptor (beta chain) was sequenced during a study of PD-1 blockade in classical Hodgkin lymphoma (TCRdb year 2020). About the investigation overall: Nivolumab dosing was 3 mg/kg intravenously every 2 weeks, continuing until either disease progression or unacceptable toxicity. To define a peripheral blood immune signature of response to PD-1 blockade in classical Hodgkin lymphoma, the study combined TCR beta sequencing with CyTOF. The research as a whole found: Baseline TCR diversity was reported as lower in newly diagnosed patients than in healthy donors, and lower still in relapsed/refractory patients. Lower diversity was seen in patients whose nivolumab began less than 1 year after ASCT, and these patients were left out of later analyses so that immune reconstitution would not confound the results. A significant rise by C4D1 was seen in CD4+ but not CD8+ TCR diversity (p=0.0027 vs p=0.16), with the rise being most apparent in complete responders (p=0.02). Trial patients achieving complete response had baseline diversity similar to newly diagnosed patients, whereas partial responders and progressors had significantly lower diversity. The study was restricted to a single clinical trial cohort, and the causes of repertoire differences, possibly disease activity or prior therapy, were left undefined.

As to this clone: It lacks a known antigen. No base qualities exist here, and no much larger clone lies one base off it.

The time point label on this specimen signifies: cycle 1 day 1 (C1D1), immediately before nivolumab initiation. Every trial patient had relapsed after autologous stem cell transplantation, and cohorts A, B and C differed in prior brentuximab vedotin exposure. The trial cohort was composed of over 50 patients with relapsed/refractory classical Hodgkin lymphoma, for whom complete response, partial response or progressive disease was recorded as best overall response. In the multi-cohort phase II CheckMate 205 trial, trial patients received single-agent nivolumab. Best overall response was determined by an independent review committee according to the 2007 International Working Group response criteria. Trial PBMCs were collected immediately before nivolumab initiation (C1D1) and during therapy at cycle 2 day 1 and cycle 4 day 1. Peripheral blood was collected in 8 mL Vacutainer Cell Preparation Tubes, from which PBMCs were isolated by centrifugation and then cryopreserved.

Cut back by 3 bases and 0 bases, the V and J ends lie 12 bases apart. The CDR3 spans 15 residues, from the cysteine through the phenylalanine. CDR3 DNA only is kept here, 45 bases in frame from base 1. Per the germline V gene, SGDLS is the CDR1 and YYNGEE is the CDR2. Genomic DNA was isolated using the Qiagen DNeasy kit from unsorted PBMCs as well as from negatively selected CD4+ and CD8+ fractions. Using primers that anneal to V and J segments, immunoSEQ multiplex PCR amplified the TCR beta CDR3 regions. A synthetic immune receptor repertoire was used to minimize amplification bias, and any residual bias was removed computationally once sequencing was done. In the authors' own workflow: Custom Python scripts were used to quantify repertoire diversity as the Shannon entropy index. Unsorted, CD4+ and CD8+ repertoires were examined separately, except in combined analyses, for which CD4+ and CD8+ sequences were merged in silico. A clone counted as expanded when the clone's frequency after treatment rose at least 2-fold relative to C1D1, and clones undetected at baseline were given a pseudocount of 0.5. Clones with 0 or 1 copy at C1D1 were defined as singleton clones, while clones with 2 or more copies were defined as non-singleton clones. Clones expanded in unsorted samples were annotated as CD4+, CD8+ or unknown by matching protein sequences in sorted samples from the same patient. Wilcoxon tests were applied to paired samples to test diversity changes from C1D1 to C4D1. TCRdb took this table from immuneACCESS and kept in-frame rearrangements with V and J called. Such tables lack part of the clones; where checked against another copy, unresolved V genes explain under half of the gap, and the rest is unexplained. For V, J and clone size, that table is used; D and trimming come from the DNA. Within this sample are tens of thousands of clones, with over 70% of them counted one time only. Of the sample, approximately 10% is held by the ten largest clones.

The V and J genes are TRBV9 and TRBJ1-1; the D gene assignment is ambiguous. This specimen consisted of peripheral blood mononuclear cells (PBMCs), obtained at baseline. This TCR derives from a human donor with classical Hodgkin lymphoma. Here is the DNA: TGTGCCAGCAGCGCCATAGCAGCTTTGAACACTGAAGCTTTCTTT. Translation gives CASSAIAALNTEAFF.